A selection of T cell receptor beta chains follows, all from one sample in a study of T cells in Graves' hyperthyroidism and ophthalmopathy. TCRdb itself ran the multiplex PCR reads through MiXCR, one entry per CDR3 protein. Of hundreds of thousands of distinct CDR3 sequences listed, 14% are singletons. The sequenced sample was blood. The receptor set was obtained from a woman aged 18-35 years with Graves' hyperthyroidism. CDR3s leave out the opening cysteine and the closing phenylalanine or tryptophan. D genes are given only for firm matches.

D	V	J	CDR3
-	TRBV6-5	TRBJ1-5	ASSYSITSNQPQH
TRBD2	TRBV27	TRBJ2-1	ASVAGGPYNEQF
-	TRBV12-3/TRBV12-4	TRBJ2-1	ASSFVFSEQF
TRBD1	TRBV28	TRBJ2-1	ASRDRGRNEQF
-	TRBV6-1	TRBJ1-6	ASDPGLFNSPLH
-	TRBV19	TRBJ1-1	ASRPGRTRTEAF
-	TRBV28	TRBJ1-1	ASGGPGNTEAF
TRBD1	TRBV7-3	TRBJ2-7	ASSHRGQDSYEQY
-	TRBV29-1	TRBJ2-7	SVARDPRYEQY
TRBD2	TRBV12-3/TRBV12-4	TRBJ2-1	ASRYPGLQQF
-	TRBV2	TRBJ2-5	ASSGVYQETQY
TRBD2	TRBV30	TRBJ2-1	AWSVERGSSYNEQL
TRBD1	TRBV6-1	TRBJ2-7	ASNEGDRRYEQY
-	TRBV5-8	TRBJ1-2	ASSLFSSRADGYT
-	TRBV19	TRBJ2-3	ASHPGPLRTSTDTQY
-	TRBV2	TRBJ2-1	ASSAGGHNEQF
-	TRBV18	TRBJ2-1	ASSPLPSKNEQF
TRBD1	TRBV10-3	TRBJ1-2	AISEGQDLPYGYT
TRBD2	TRBV10-3	TRBJ2-5	AIRGTSGSSMY
-	TRBV6-5	TRBJ1-2	ASSYSRQTLLVYGYT
-	TRBV7-8	TRBJ2-2	ASSSQDTGELF
-	TRBV7-8	TRBJ1-5	ASSFDPQGLSEPQH
TRBD1	TRBV12-3/TRBV12-4	TRBJ1-1	ASKPGQGWNTEAF